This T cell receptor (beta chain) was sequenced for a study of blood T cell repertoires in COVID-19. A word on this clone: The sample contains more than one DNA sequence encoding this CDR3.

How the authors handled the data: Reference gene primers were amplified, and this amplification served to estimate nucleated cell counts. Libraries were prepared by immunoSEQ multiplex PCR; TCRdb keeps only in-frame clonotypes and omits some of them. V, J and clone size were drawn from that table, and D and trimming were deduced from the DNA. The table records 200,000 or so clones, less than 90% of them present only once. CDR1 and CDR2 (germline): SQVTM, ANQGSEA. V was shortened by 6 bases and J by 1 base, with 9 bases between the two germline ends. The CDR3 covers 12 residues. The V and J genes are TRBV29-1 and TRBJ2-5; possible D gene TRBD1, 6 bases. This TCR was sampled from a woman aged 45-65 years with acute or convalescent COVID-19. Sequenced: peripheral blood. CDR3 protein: CSVRTVQETQYF. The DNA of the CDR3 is TGCAGCGTACGGACAGTCCAAGAGACCCAGTACTTC.